The 15 T cell receptor beta chains listed next were all sequenced from one sample in a study of blood T cell repertoires in COVID-19. Libraries were prepared by immunoSEQ multiplex PCR; TCRdb keeps only in-frame clonotypes and omits some of them. The table has about 89,000 clones, approximately 80% seen once. The sequenced sample consisted of peripheral blood. The receptors were sampled from a man in his 70s with acute or convalescent COVID-19.

J is TRBJ1-1 and V is TRBV6-6, with 7 bases identical to TRBD1. Trimming at V came to 7 bases and at J to 3 bases, leaving 5 bases not matched to a gene. Germline V gene data show CDR1 as MNHNY and CDR2 as SVGAGI (reference sequence). CDR3 length: 13 residues. CDR3 sequence reads: CASTGTAHTEAFF. The CDR3 nucleotides are TGTGCCAGCACCGGGACAGCCCACACTGAAGCTTTCTTT.

V is TRBV30 and J is TRBJ2-1; TRBD2 matches at 9 bases. V lost 0 bases to trimming and J lost 7 bases; unmatched junction nucleotides: 7. In germline, CDR1 is GTSNPN, CDR2 SVGIG (reference sequence). This CDR3 comprises 15 residues. CDR3 region: CAWSVGSGRGNEQFF. The DNA of the CDR3 is TGTGCCTGGAGTGTGGGTAGCGGGAGAGGGAATGAGCAGTTCTTC.

The chain links TRBV6-5 to TRBJ2-1, with 8 bases aligning to TRBD2. Losses at the gene ends were 5 bases for V and 0 bases for J; bases not matched to a gene: 3. In germline, CDR1 is MNHEY, CDR2 SVGAGI. The CDR3 contains 15 residues. CDR3 bases: TGTGCCAGCAGTAGCGGGGGTGGCTCCTACAATGAGCAGTTCTTC. Amino acids: CASSSGGGSYNEQFF.

This rearrangement joins TRBV16 to TRBJ2-5; a possible D gene is TRBD2 (5 bases). There are 11 residues in the CDR3. V was shortened by 2 bases and J by 10 bases, with 8 bases between the two germline ends. Germline CDR1 is KGHSY and CDR2 is FQNENV. The DNA of the CDR3 is TGTGCCAGCAGCCAACGCGGGCACCAGTACTTC. It codes for CASSQRGHQYF.

The CDR3: CASSSSLRPQHF. CDR3 bases: TGTGCCAGCAGTTCGTCCCTGCGGCCCCAGCATTTT. V gene TRBV28 combines with J gene TRBJ1-5; D gene ambiguous. From germline, CDR1 is MDHEN and CDR2 SYDVKM. The germline V and J ends were trimmed by 4 bases and 9 bases, with 10 bases remaining between them. The CDR3 length is 12 residues. The full variable domain, with the rest looked up from reference TRBV28 and TRBJ1-5, is DVKVTQSSRYLVKRTGEKVFLECVQDMDHENMFWYRQDPGLGLRLIYFSYDVKMKEKGDIPEGYSVSREKKERFSLILESASTNQTSMYLCASSSSLRPQHFGDGTRLSIL.

The chain uses TRBV4-2 and TRBJ2-7; D is uncertain. The germline CDR1 and CDR2 sequences are LGHNA and YNFKEQ. Between the trimmed V and J ends, which lost 1 base and 4 bases, there was a span of 11 bases. The CDR3 is made up of 14 amino acids. The CDR3 DNA sequence: TGTGCCAGCAGCCAAGTAAGAACAGCATACGAGCAGTACTTC. This gives the protein CASSQVRTAYEQYF.

This rearrangement joins TRBV24-1 to TRBJ2-1, with 13 bases identical to TRBD2. Germline CDR1 and CDR2: KGHDR and SFDVKD. J lost 0 bases, V lost 3 bases, and 1 base had no gene match. The CDR3 contains 17 residues. The CDR3 sequence: CATSDTSGRASYNEQFF. The CDR3 DNA is TGTGCCACCAGTGATACTAGCGGGAGGGCCTCCTACAATGAGCAGTTCTTC.

V usage is TRBV9 and J usage is TRBJ1-2, with 7 bases aligning to TRBD1. The V and J ends lost 3 bases and 6 bases, in that order; junction bases with no gene match: 14. The germline V gene encodes CDR1 SGDLS and CDR2 YYNGEE. This CDR3 region has 16 residues. CDR3 DNA sequence: TGTGCCAGCAGCGCCAGCAGCACGGGACAGCTTAATGGCTACACCTTC. As protein: CASSASSTGQLNGYTF.

The V call is TRBV2, the J call TRBJ1-2, with a possible D match to TRBD1 (5 bases). Germline V gene lookup returns CDR1 SNHLY and CDR2 FYNNEI. The length of the CDR3 is 13 residues. The V end was cut by 0 bases, the J end by 8 bases, with 10 bases between. CDR3 residues: CASSEARVIGYTF. The CDR3 DNA reads as TGTGCCAGCAGTGAAGCCAGGGTAATAGGCTACACCTTC.

This chain uses TRBV11-2 with TRBJ2-7, with D perhaps matching TRBD2 (5 bases). The CDR3 loop spans 15 amino acids. V was pared by 1 base and J by 6 bases, with 16 bases between. Germline V gene sequence: CDR1 SGHAT, CDR2 FQNNGV. CDR3 sequence (DNA): TGTGCCAGCAGCTTAGTCGAGGGTCCTTGGGGCGAGCAGTACTTC. Translating gives CASSLVEGPWGEQYF.

This clone has a single count. J is TRBJ2-1 and V is TRBV27; TRBD2 matches at 10 bases. Germline V lookup: CDR1 MNHEY, CDR2 SMNVEV (reference sequence). The junction had 1 base not matched to a gene; V was cut back by 3 bases and J by 2 bases. There are 15 residues in the CDR3. The CDR3 is CASSFSGRTYNEQFF. In DNA form, the CDR3 reads TGTGCCAGCAGTTTTAGCGGGAGGACCTACAATGAGCAGTTCTTC.

V usage is TRBV6-6 and J usage is TRBJ1-5, with 7 bases fitting TRBD1. CDR3 length: 14 residues. Germline V gene sequence: CDR1 MNHNY, CDR2 SVGAGI (reference sequence). J lost 5 bases, V lost 5 bases, and 6 bases had no gene match. The CDR3 region has the DNA TGTGCCAGCAGTCGCACAGGGGACTATCAGCCCCAGCATTTT. Protein: CASSRTGDYQPQHF.

The V gene is TRBV5-6, the J gene TRBJ2-7; 9 nucleotides align to TRBD1. Germline values: CDR1 SGHDT, CDR2 YYEEEE. The trim removed 4 bases at V and 2 bases at J, leaving 10 bases unmatched. This CDR3 has 16 amino acids. CDR3 nucleotides: TGTGCCAGCAGCCAGAGCTGGGACAGGGTAACCTACGAGCAGTACTTC. This translates into CASSQSWDRVTYEQYF.

In this sample, this clone turned up a few times. The genes are TRBV2 and TRBJ1-3; TRBD1 aligns across 8 bases. The CDR3 has 19 amino acids. Germline V gene lookup returns CDR1 SNHLY and CDR2 FYNNEI. The junction had 13 bases not matched to a gene; V was cut back by 0 bases and J by 3 bases. In DNA, the CDR3 is TGTGCCAGCAGTGAAGCTATAACGGGACAGGACATTTTTGGAAACACCATATATTTT. It specifies CASSEAITGQDIFGNTIYF.

The rearrangement joins TRBV7-3 to TRBJ1-1, with D possibly being TRBD1 (6 bases). Germline values: CDR1 SGHTA, CDR2 FQGTGA. The CDR3 contains 14 residues. Trimming stripped 2 bases from V and 4 bases from J, with 11 bases between. The CDR3 coding sequence is TGTGCCAGCAGCTTAGGCTTCAGGGGCACTGAAGCTTTCTTT. The encoded protein is CASSLGFRGTEAFF.